The TCR beta chain under discussion was sequenced for a study of STAT5B mutations in CD4+ large granular lymphocyte leukemia. Concerning this clone: Its target is not known.

Findings of the study overall: Without putative leukemic clones, patient CD4-sorted repertoires remained more clonal than healthy CD4+ repertoires.

Assay used: immunoSEQ multiplex PCR; TCRdb lists only in-frame clones, some missing. The sample has approximately 32,000 clones, approximately 89% seen once. The CDR3 is made up of 15 amino acids. Trimming removed 3 bases from V and 0 bases from J; junction bases left unmatched: 2. The germline V gene encodes CDR1 LNHDA and CDR2 SQIVND (reference sequence). The sequenced sample consisted of CD4+ T cells from blood buffy coats. The chain carries TRBV19 and TRBJ2-1, with TRBD1 matching over 7 bases. This receptor was obtained from a human donor in good health. The CDR3 nucleotides read TGTGCCAGTAGTATCAGGGGGAGCTCCTACAATGAGCAGTTCTTC. It encodes CASSIRGSSYNEQFF.